This paragraph covers one T cell receptor beta chain sequence. Its antigen is not known. Here immunoSEQ multiplex PCR was the method, and the copy in TCRdb shows in-frame clones only, minus some. This sample carries about 120,000 clones, 80% to 90% of them seen once, and the ten largest clones take about 3%. The source of the sample is a study of T cell responses to AZD1222 COVID-19 vaccine. Findings and caveats of the study: No repertoire was sampled before or during the peak T cell response, only after it. Receipt of two AZD1222 doses was followed by a rise in Spike-specific TCR breadth and depth.

The input for sequencing was peripheral blood, taken on day 0 of AZD1222 vaccination. The TCR originated in an adult in good health.

The CDR3 nucleotides are TGTGCCATCAGTGTCGTAGCGGGAGGCCAAGAGACCCAGTACTTC. The encoded protein is CAISVVAGGQETQYF. The V gene is TRBV10-3, the J gene TRBJ2-5, with TRBD2 matching over 10 bases. Germline CDR1 and CDR2: ENHRY and SYGVKD. The CDR3 spans 15 residues. Trimming at V came to 4 bases and at J to 1 base, leaving 3 bases not matched to a gene.